This T cell receptor (beta chain) derives from a study of T cell changes during pregnancy in multiple sclerosis. Germline trimming cut 0 bases from V and 4 bases from J; bases unmatched to any gene: 5. CDR1 and CDR2 (germline): SGDLS, YYNGEE. This CDR3 is 15 amino acids long. Sequencing used immunoSEQ multiplex PCR; TCRdb keeps in-frame clones, though not all of them. The data show more than 80,000 clones, about 92% seen once. The chain has TRBV9 and TRBJ1-2; 8 positions match TRBD1. This clonotype was sampled from a female donor with multiple sclerosis, enrolled in a pregnancy study. The sequencing here drew on peripheral blood, taken in the first trimester of pregnancy. CDR3 region: CASSVGDRTLYGYTF. DNA for the CDR3: TGTGCCAGCAGCGTAGGGGACAGGACCCTCTATGGCTACACCTTC.